This record looks at one TCR beta chain sequence and its context. This sample was taken from a study of cytomegalovirus exposure and HLA in healthy donors. This PCR relied on a set of 60 Vbeta primers and 13 Jbeta primers. Data came from immunoSEQ multiplex PCR; TCRdb stores just in-frame clones and leaves some out. The repertoire has 130,000 to 150,000 clones, about 78% of them found once; the top ten carry approximately 6.2%. Germline V gene sequence: CDR1 SGHNT, CDR2 YYREEE (reference sequence). The length of the CDR3 is 17 residues. Trimming took off 1 base at V and 4 bases at J, with 18 bases between the two ends.

J is TRBJ2-1 and V is TRBV5-4; TRBD2 is a possible D gene (7 bases). The receptor's source is a man in his forties in good health and CMV-seropositive. The source material was PBMCs. The CDR3 coding sequence is TGTGCCAGCAGCTTGAGGGGGGGTAGGCTTGGGTACAATGAGCAGTTCTTC. It encodes CASSLRGGRLGYNEQFF.